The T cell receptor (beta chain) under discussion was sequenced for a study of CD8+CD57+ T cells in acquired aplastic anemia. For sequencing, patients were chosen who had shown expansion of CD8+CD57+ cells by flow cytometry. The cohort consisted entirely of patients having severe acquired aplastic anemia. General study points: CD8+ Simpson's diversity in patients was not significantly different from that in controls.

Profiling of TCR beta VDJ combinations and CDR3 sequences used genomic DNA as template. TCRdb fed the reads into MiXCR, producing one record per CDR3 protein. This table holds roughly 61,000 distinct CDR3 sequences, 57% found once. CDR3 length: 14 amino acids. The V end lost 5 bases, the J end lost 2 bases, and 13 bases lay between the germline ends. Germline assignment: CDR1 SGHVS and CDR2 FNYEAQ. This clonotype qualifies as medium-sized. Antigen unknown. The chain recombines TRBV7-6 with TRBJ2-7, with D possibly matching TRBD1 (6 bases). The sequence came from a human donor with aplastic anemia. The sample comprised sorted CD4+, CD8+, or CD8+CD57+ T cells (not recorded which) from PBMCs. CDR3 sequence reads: CASSPRTDPYEQYV. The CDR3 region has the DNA TGTGCCAGCAGCCCCCGGACAGATCCCTACGAGCAGTACGTC.